The 18 T cell receptor beta chains below all came from one sample that was sequenced in a study of regulatory T cells in long-lasting Graves disease. The TCR beta library used iRepertoire HTBI primers with Arm-PCR amplification of CDR3. TCRdb re-derived calls from the multiplex PCR reads in MiXCR, one entry per CDR3 protein. This sample has approximately 690,000 distinct CDR3 sequences, with roughly 30% found just once. As to time point: persistent/refractory GD, antithyroid drugs over 5 years with positive TRAb. After RNA was extracted from PBMCs, the TCR library was made from it. The sample was peripheral blood mononuclear cells (PBMCs), taken when the disease was refractory, from a patient treated with antithyroid drugs. Receptors originate from a female donor with Graves disease.

The gene calls are TRBV7-9 and TRBJ2-5; D might be TRBD2 (5 bases). V lost 5 bases to trimming and J lost 4 bases, with 17 bases between them. Germline V lookup: CDR1 SEHNR, CDR2 FQNEAQ (reference sequence). The CDR3 is 15 residues long. The CDR3 DNA follows: TGTGCCAGCAGCGACCCGGCGGGCAGAGCAGAGACCCAGTACTTC. Translating gives CASSDPAGRAETQYF.

CDR3 sequence: CATSRAGSLQETQYF. Written as DNA, the CDR3 is TGTGCCACCAGCAGAGCTGGGAGCCTCCAAGAGACCCAGTACTTC. The chain recombines TRBV15 with TRBJ2-5; a possible D gene is TRBD2 (5 bases). The CDR3 runs 15 residues. Trimming left V 1 base short and J 1 base short, with 10 bases between. CDR1 LNHNV and CDR2 YYDKDF come from the germline V gene (reference sequence).

This chain uses TRBV3-1 with TRBJ2-4, with D uncertain. This CDR3 spans 17 amino acids. Germline CDR1 LGHDT, CDR2 YNNKEL (reference sequence). V lost 0 bases to trimming and J lost 0 bases, with 12 bases between them. The CDR3 DNA reads as TGTGCCAGCAGCCAAGATACCCATCCTCTAGCCAAAAACATTCAGTACTTC. Translating gives CASSQDTHPLAKNIQYF.

In this sample, this clonotype turned up a few times. The chain uses TRBV20-1 and TRBJ2-2; 7 bases fit TRBD2. Trimming cost V 0 bases and J 7 bases; bases outside gene matches: 8. Germline values: CDR1 DFQATT, CDR2 SNEGSKA (reference sequence). The CDR3 sequence is 15 residues long. CDR3 in DNA: TGCAGTGCTAGAGATCCGGGGGAGGGCGTCGGGGAGCTGTTTTTT. Its translation: CSARDPGEGVGELFF.

The chain has TRBV30 and TRBJ1-4; a possible D gene is TRBD1 (5 bases). V lost 2 bases, J lost 8 bases, and 12 bases lay in between. The CDR3 extends over 13 amino acids. Germline CDR1 is GTSNPN and CDR2 is SVGIG (reference sequence). CDR3 sequence reads: CAWSTRVGEKLFF. CDR3 sequence (DNA): TGTGCCTGGAGTACCAGGGTGGGCGAAAAACTGTTTTTT.

This clonotype was observed a few times. This CDR3 reads CASSLKPTGYSNQPQHF. The CDR3 bases are TGTGCCAGCAGTCTTAAACCGACAGGGTATAGCAATCAGCCCCAGCATTTT. The V call is TRBV6-1, the J call TRBJ1-5; 7 bases map to TRBD1. Germline V gives CDR1 MNHNS, CDR2 SASEGT. With V trimmed by 5 bases and J by 0 bases, 10 bases remained unmatched. This CDR3 has 17 amino acids.

This chain uses TRBV5-6 with TRBJ1-6; tentative D call: TRBD1 (5 bases). There are 14 residues in the CDR3. Germline loops: CDR1 SGHDT, CDR2 YYEEEE. Trimming left V 3 bases short and J 7 bases short, with 11 bases between. The CDR3 region is CASSSGLPNSPLHF. The DNA of the CDR3 is TGTGCCAGCAGCTCGGGACTGCCAAATTCACCCCTCCACTTT. Full variable domain (missing parts from reference TRBV5-6 and TRBJ1-6): DAGVTQSPTHLIKTRGQQVTLRCSPKSGHDTVSWYQQALGQGPQFIFQYYEEEERQRGNFPDRFSGHQFPNYSSELNVNALLLGDSALYLCASSSGLPNSPLHFGNGTRLTVT.

In the case of this clonotype: This may be a read error, as it is one base from a much larger clone. The chain couples TRBV12-3 or TRBV12-4 to TRBJ1-2; no clear D. This CDR3 is built from 15 residues. Deletions cut 5 bases from V and 12 bases from J, with 25 bases between. The CDR3 loop reads CASSPTDSSRGGHTF. As DNA, the CDR3 is TGTGCCAGCAGTCCAACGGACTCCTCCCGCGGAGGCCACACCTTC.

The chain uses TRBV29-1 and TRBJ2-5; D is perhaps TRBD2 (5 bases). Looked up from germline, CDR1 is SQVTM and CDR2 is ANQGSEA. Trimming took off 4 bases at V and 5 bases at J, with 5 bases between the two ends. The CDR3 covers 10 residues. In DNA, the CDR3 is TGCAGCGTTGGAGGGGAGACCCAGTACTTC. As protein: CSVGGETQYF.

The chain combines TRBV5-5 with TRBJ1-1; D may be TRBD1 (6 bases). There are 16 residues in the CDR3. Trimming took off 0 bases at V and 3 bases at J, with 15 bases between the two ends. Germline-derived CDR1 and CDR2 are SGHKS and YYEKEE (reference sequence). The CDR3 DNA is TGTGCCAGCAGCTTGGTACAGGGTCTTAGACACACTGAAGCTTTCTTT. Protein: CASSLVQGLRHTEAFF.

In this sample, this clonotype turned up a few times. J is TRBJ1-5 and V is TRBV27, with D possibly matching TRBD1 (5 bases). With 8 bases removed from V and 9 bases from J, the gap between germline ends came to 29 bases. The V gene's germline CDR1 is MNHEY and CDR2 SMNVEV (reference sequence). This CDR3 has 17 amino acids. DNA of the CDR3: TGTGCCAGCGATAATTTGAAGGTAAACGGGGCAAAATTGCCCCAGCATTTT. Encoded protein: CASDNLKVNGAKLPQHF.

V gene TRBV20-1 combines with J gene TRBJ2-5; D call uncertain. The V gene lost 2 bases and the J gene lost 5 bases, with 9 bases spanning the gap. Germline CDR1 reads DFQATT; CDR2 reads SNEGSKA (reference sequence). The CDR3 length is 12 residues. The CDR3 loop is CSARPLGETQYF. CDR3 coding DNA: TGCAGTGCTAGACCTTTGGGGGAGACCCAGTACTTC.

The chain recombines TRBV11-2 with TRBJ2-7; 8 nucleotides match TRBD2. The length of the CDR3 is 16 residues. Germline V lookup: CDR1 SGHAT, CDR2 FQNNGV. With V trimmed by 5 bases and J by 2 bases, 11 bases remained unmatched. The CDR3 protein is CASSQSSGPGAYEQYF. In DNA, the CDR3 is TGTGCCAGCAGCCAGTCTAGCGGGCCAGGGGCCTACGAGCAGTACTTC. The complete variable domain, with remaining parts taken from reference TRBV11-2 and TRBJ2-7, reads EAGVAQSPRYKIIEKRQSVAFWCNPISGHATLYWYQQILGQGPKLLIQFQNNGVVDDSQLPKDRFSAERLKGVDSTLKIQPAKLEDSAVYLCASSQSSGPGAYEQYFGPGTRLTVT.

The rearrangement joins TRBV5-1 to TRBJ1-2; tentative D call: TRBD1 (6 bases). Looked up from germline, CDR1 is SGHRS and CDR2 is YFSETQ. V lost 0 bases to trimming and J lost 3 bases, with 9 bases between them. This CDR3 has 14 residues. CDR3 sequence: CASSLDGTYYGYTF. The CDR3, as DNA: TGCGCCAGCAGCTTGGACGGGACATACTATGGCTACACCTTC.

This chain uses TRBV6-5 with TRBJ2-3, with 12 bases aligning to TRBD2. V lost 4 bases and J lost 3; bases outside the gene matches: 8. Germline V lookup: CDR1 MNHEY, CDR2 SVGAGI. This CDR3 spans 17 amino acids. The DNA of the CDR3 is TGTGCCAGCAGTTCCTCGAGACTAGCGGGAGTAACAGATACGCAGTATTTT. Amino acids: CASSSSRLAGVTDTQYF.

V and J are TRBV2 and TRBJ1-1, with D possibly matching TRBD1 (6 bases). Germline CDR1 and CDR2: SNHLY and FYNNEI. CDR3 size: 14 residues. V gave up 5 bases and J gave up 1 base, with 11 bases separating them. CDR3 loop: CASSTGKENTEAFF. DNA for the CDR3: TGTGCCAGCAGTACAGGGAAAGAGAACACTGAAGCTTTCTTT.

A few counts support this clonotype. V and J are TRBV11-2 and TRBJ2-2, with TRBD2 matching 9 bases. V lost 7 bases and J lost 4; bases outside the gene matches: 13. Germline V gene lookup returns CDR1 SGHAT and CDR2 FQNNGV. The length of the CDR3 is 17 residues. CDR3 in DNA: TGTGCCAGCACCAGGATTAGCGGGAGAATCGGCACCGGGGAGCTGTTTTTT. Translation: CASTRISGRIGTGELFF.

The J gene is TRBJ1-2, the V gene TRBV10-3; D call uncertain. CDR3 length: 12 amino acids. V was pared by 2 bases and J by 7 bases, with 8 bases between. Germline V lookup: CDR1 ENHRY, CDR2 SYGVKD. In nucleotides, the CDR3 is TGTGCCATCAGTGAGGCAGGCGGTGGCTACACCTTC. It codes for CAISEAGGGYTF.